One and the same sample provided the 17 T cell receptor beta chains below, sequenced in a study of blood T cell repertoires in COVID-19. Sequencing was performed with immunoSEQ multiplex PCR; in TCRdb, only in-frame clones are kept and a portion is missing. The repertoire has hundreds of thousands of clones, roughly 85% of them found once; the top ten carry more than 4.5%. The source material was peripheral blood. All receptors derive from a man aged 50 or older with active or convalescent COVID-19.

The CDR3 protein is CASSAGTGGNGNTIYF. The CDR3 DNA reads TGTGCCAGCAGCGCCGGGACAGGGGGGAATGGAAACACCATATATTTT. V usage is TRBV11-2 and J usage is TRBJ1-3; 11 nucleotides match TRBD1. The CDR3 spans 16 residues. V lost 5 bases, J lost 3 bases, and 6 bases stayed unmatched. Germline V gene sequence: CDR1 SGHAT, CDR2 FQNNGV.

The rearrangement uses TRBV6-2 or TRBV6-3 and TRBJ2-2, with 7 bases that match TRBD2. Germline V gene sequence: CDR1 MNHEY, CDR2 SVGEGT. The CDR3 consists of 19 residues. The J segment lost 2 bases and the V segment lost 2 bases, leaving 14 bases of the junction unmatched. CDR3 in amino acids: CASSYPGYSTAGNTGELFF. The CDR3 coding sequence is TGTGCCAGCAGTTACCCCGGCTACTCGACAGCGGGAAACACCGGGGAGCTGTTTTTT.

J is TRBJ1-1 and V is TRBV30; D is uncertain. Per the germline V gene, CDR1 is GTSNPN and CDR2 is SVGIG (reference sequence). This CDR3 contains 13 residues. Trimming took off 2 bases at V and 5 bases at J, with 12 bases between the two ends. DNA of the CDR3: TGTGCCTGGAGTCTCCCTACGGGGACTGAAGCTTTCTTT. Amino acids: CAWSLPTGTEAFF.

In its sample, this clone was seen a few times. This rearrangement joins TRBV20-1 to TRBJ2-7; 9 bases agree with TRBD1. CDR1 DFQATT and CDR2 SNEGSKA come from the germline V gene (reference sequence). J was trimmed by 1 base and V by 4 bases; bases with no gene match: 2. The length of the CDR3 is 13 residues. DNA of the CDR3: TGCAGTGCTACTGACAGGGGGTCCTACGAGCAGTACTTC. Its protein is CSATDRGSYEQYF.

V gene TRBV25-1 combines with J gene TRBJ2-1, with D hard to call. The CDR3 sequence is 14 residues long. The germline V gene has CDR1 MGHDK and CDR2 SYGVNS. V was shortened by 3 bases and J by 0 bases, with 6 bases between the two germline ends. The CDR3 loop is CASSEPSSYNEQFF. As DNA, the CDR3 is TGTGCCAGCAGTGAGCCCAGCTCCTACAATGAGCAGTTCTTC.

CDR3 bases: TGTGCCAGCAGCCAAGAATGGGCTTCGGGACAGGGGGACGATGAGCAGTTCTTC. Protein sequence: CASSQEWASGQGDDEQFF. This chain links TRBV4-2 with TRBJ2-1, with 11 bases identical to TRBD1. This CDR3 region has 18 residues. Unmatched junction bases numbered 12, after V lost 0 bases and J lost 8 bases. Germline CDR1 and CDR2: LGHNA and YNFKEQ.

The rearrangement joins TRBV19 to TRBJ1-2; 7 nucleotides align to TRBD1. With 6 bases clipped from V and 5 bases from J, the junction kept 18 bases outside the gene matches. Germline loops: CDR1 LNHDA, CDR2 SQIVND (reference sequence). The CDR3 consists of 17 residues. The CDR3 region is CASSSGRQGEGTYGYTF. The DNA for the CDR3 is TGTGCCAGTAGCTCTGGGAGACAGGGTGAGGGAACATATGGCTACACCTTC.

The V gene is TRBV4-1, the J gene TRBJ2-1, with 7 nucleotides matching TRBD1. This CDR3 spans 15 amino acids. V dropped 6 bases and J dropped 1; count of bases not matched to a gene: 6. CDR1 MGHRA and CDR2 YSYEKL come from the germline V gene. In DNA, the CDR3 is TGCGCCAGCAGAGTGGGACAGAGTTCCTACAATGAGCAGTTCTTC. Amino acid sequence: CASRVGQSSYNEQFF.

The rearrangement links TRBV5-1 to TRBJ1-3; TRBD1 might be the D (6 bases). Deletions cut 4 bases from V and 0 bases from J, with 17 bases between. The CDR3 is 17 residues long. Germline-derived CDR1 and CDR2 are SGHRS and YFSETQ. As DNA, the CDR3 is TGCGCCAGCAGCCCAGGGGTAGGGACACCCTCTGGAAACACCATATATTTT. Translated: CASSPGVGTPSGNTIYF. The complete variable domain, with remaining parts taken from reference TRBV5-1 and TRBJ1-3, reads KAGVTQTPRYLIKTRGQQVTLSCSPISGHRSVSWYQQTPGQGLQFLFEYFSETQRNKGNFPGRFSGRQFSNSRSEMNVSTLELGDSALYLCASSPGVGTPSGNTIYFGEGSWLTVV.

The V gene is TRBV7-3, the J gene TRBJ2-7, with D possibly being TRBD2 (6 bases). Trimming took 5 bases from V and 2 from J, leaving 16 bases between them. The length of the CDR3 is 15 residues. Germline-derived CDR1 and CDR2 are SGHTA and FQGTGA. CDR3 residues: CASSPDGGPTYEQYF. The CDR3 DNA sequence: TGTGCCAGCAGCCCTGACGGAGGGCCAACCTACGAGCAGTACTTC.

The rearrangement links TRBV5-1 to TRBJ1-2; 9 bases are shared with TRBD1. This CDR3 has 17 amino acids. J was trimmed by 4 bases and V by 3 bases; bases with no gene match: 13. Per germline, CDR1 SGHRS and CDR2 YFSETQ. CDR3 region: CASSSLPGQGGGYGYTF. CDR3 in DNA: TGCGCCAGCAGCTCTTTACCGGGACAGGGCGGCGGCTATGGCTACACCTTC.

The chain couples TRBV9 to TRBJ2-3; tentatively, D is TRBD2 (5 bases). Germline values: CDR1 SGDLS, CDR2 YYNGEE. CDR3 size: 11 residues. V lost 3 bases to trimming and J lost 6 bases, with 5 bases between them. The CDR3 coding sequence is TGTGCCAGCAGCGGGAGGGATACGCAGTATTTT. It codes for CASSGRDTQYF.

The chain couples TRBV12-3 or TRBV12-4 to TRBJ2-7, with D tentatively TRBD2 (5 bases). The CDR3 has 12 residues. V lost 3 bases and J lost 6, with 9 bases in between. The CDR3 is CASSFVGSEQYF. The CDR3 DNA sequence: TGTGCCAGCAGTTTCGTAGGGAGCGAGCAGTACTTC.

The rearrangement links TRBV7-8 to TRBJ2-7; TRBD1 aligns across 7 bases. Germline CDR1 and CDR2: SGHVS and FQNEAQ. This CDR3 has 16 amino acids. V dropped 1 base and J dropped 0; count of bases not matched to a gene: 6. CDR3 nucleotides: TGTGCCAGCAGCTTAGGGCAGGGGGTTTTCTCCTACGAGCAGTACTTC. Translated, it gives CASSLGQGVFSYEQYF. The full variable domain, in which reference TRBV7-8 and TRBJ2-7 provide the parts outside the CDR3, is GAGVSQSPRYKVAKRGQDVALRCDPISGHVSLFWYQQALGQGPEFLTYFQNEAQLDKSGLPSDRFFAERPEGSVSTLKIQRTQQEDSAVYLCASSLGQGVFSYEQYFGPGTRLTVT.

The rearrangement joins TRBV11-2 to TRBJ1-1; the match to TRBD1 covers 7 bases. J gave up 3 bases and V 5 bases, and 15 bases lay outside the gene matches. Germline CDR1 SGHAT, CDR2 FQNNGV. CDR3 length: 17 residues. The chain's CDR3 is CASSLLQGRASHTEAFF. The DNA of the CDR3 is TGTGCCAGCAGCCTACTACAGGGGCGCGCTTCTCACACTGAAGCTTTCTTT.

CDR3 bases: TGCGCCAGCAGCTTGGTGGGTGGCGGGAGCTCCTACAATGAGCAGTTCTTC. Encoded protein: CASSLVGGGSSYNEQFF. The rearrangement links TRBV5-1 to TRBJ2-1, with 7 bases aligning to TRBD2. Germline loops: CDR1 SGHRS, CDR2 YFSETQ. This CDR3 has 17 residues. Trimming cost V 0 bases and J 0 bases; bases outside gene matches: 6.

The rearrangement joins TRBV4-3 to TRBJ1-2, with 9 positions matching TRBD1. The V gene's germline CDR1 is LGHNA and CDR2 YSLEER. There are 18 residues in the CDR3. V shed 3 bases, J shed 5 bases, and the junction held 16 bases outside the gene matches. CDR3 nucleotide sequence: TGCGCCAGCAGCCAGGCACCCGAAGGACAGGGGAGGGGATATGGCTACACCTTC. Encoded protein: CASSQAPEGQGRGYGYTF.